This T cell receptor beta chain is from a study of cytomegalovirus exposure and HLA in healthy donors (dated by TCRdb to between 2016 and 2019). Study-wide context: According to an earlier analysis of several hundred of the donors, about 170 million T cells yielded some 110 million unique TCR beta sequences and roughly 280 Gb of sequence data. About 320 gigabases of sequencing data and around 87 million unique TCR sequences were included in an early release covering about 700 HLA-typed donors. The genetic ancestry cluster associated with self-reported Caucasian donors included roughly 84% of the 350 to 500 genotyped donors. The study aimed to test whether signatures of past pathogen exposure could be identified by cataloging public T cell receptors. Using immunosequencing, the study profiled T cell repertoires from about 650 subjects and related those repertoires to cytomegalovirus serostatus. Besides the first cohort of 500 to 700 subjects, a separate validation cohort made up of roughly 120 different subjects was used. To predict cytomegalovirus infection status, the study brought together high-throughput TCR immunosequencing, statistical association of individual TCRs with disease status, and machine learning. A later analysis re-analyzed previously published TCR beta repertoires from hundreds of donors and added high-resolution HLA genotyping to study TCR occurrence patterns. Rather than using new phenotypic data, the later analysis identified candidate immune exposures from TCR beta sequences and from how often those sequences occurred across donors. To decide whether each TCR beta V gene segment behaved as functional or pseudogenic, an earlier analysis of 587 of the donors relied on high-throughput TCR beta sequencing. Alongside the repertoire data, information on donor age, sex, ethnicity and CMV serostatus was compiled. A later genetic analysis used genome-wide SNP genotypes for about 55% of the 666 donors, treating that subset as a discovery cohort. Every discovery cohort repertoire had been produced on one sequencing platform. HLA typing included class I and class II loci at four-digit resolution. The number of donors typed differed by locus, with about 629-640 for A, B, C, DRB1 and DQB1, about 500 for DQA1, some 570 for DPA1, and around 450 for DPB1. Because of strong linkage in the cohort, roughly five DR-DQ haplotypes were treated as single units for association and clustering. Among a few hundred genotyped donors of the cohort, an average of 235,054 unique TCR beta nucleotide sequences were sequenced per donor, around a sixth of them non-productive. Points the paper makes about the study in general: In a later analysis, HLA-associated TCR beta chains showed more clonal expansion and lower generation probabilities than non-associated chains that were equally common. CMV serostatus was the only immune exposure information available for the cohort. In vitro tests confirmed that a few of the cytomegalovirus-associated TCR beta chains recognize cytomegalovirus antigens. A further reported finding was that TCR beta sequences accurately predicted the HLA-A and HLA-B alleles for most subjects in the first cohort. It was suggested by the authors that the approach could potentially be generalized to other disease states and immunological phenotypes. In a later analysis, 15,000 to 20,000 TCR beta sequences were associated with specific HLA alleles at a false discovery rate of 0.05. In a later genetic analysis, fewer N-insertions in productive TCRs were reported among donors in an Asian-associated ancestry cluster than the roughly 640-donor mean. Correlated functional status among segregating V segments might be attributable to linkage disequilibrium, but an unknown experimental factor could not be ruled out. Sequencing depth was assumed to be roughly uniform across donors in the presence/absence analyses, though that assumption may not hold. The classifier was reported to diagnose cytomegalovirus status with high specificity and sensitivity in both the original cohort and the validation cohort. Assigning TCR associations to individual alleles was difficult when HLA alleles, especially DR and DQ, strongly co-occurred. Some IMGT-functional V segments, including TRBV6-2 and TRBV6-3, could not be told apart with the 87-base-pair reads, so those segments were excluded. The earlier analysis of 587 of the donors excluded some 15 rarely observed V segments, including chromosome 9 orphons, because counts were too low. The study listed 150 to 200 TCR beta chains as associated with cytomegalovirus. A cluster of highly shared sequence variants was judged likely to be a technical artifact of the sequencing pipeline. In a later analysis, TCR association rates were found to vary across HLA loci, with the most associated TCRs seen for DRB1 alleles and the fewest for HLA-C alleles. While some public TCRs were present in many individuals, most TCR sequences turned up only very rarely across donors. In a later analysis, several top co-occurrence clusters were reported to appear linked to parvovirus B19, influenza, CMV and Epstein-Barr virus. Broadly in line with IMGT annotations, most TCR beta V segments showed up in productive rearrangements about 87% or about 30% of the time in an earlier analysis of around 600 of the donors. A later genetic analysis associated a missense DCLRE1C variant with V-gene and J-gene trimming of TCR beta chains, and an independent cohort replicated the association. HLA typing was unavailable for some donors at each locus, so association tests used only the typed subset. Only TCR beta chains were sequenced in this cohort, and the absence of alpha or paired-chain data limited detectable features. A later analysis found that most CMV-associated TCR beta chains appeared HLA-restricted, with HLA associations seemingly driven largely by CMV exposure.

Library construction relied on the immunoSEQ multiplex PCR assay. For the multiplex PCR, a mixture combining 60 forward primers for TCR Vbeta segments and 13 reverse primers for TCR Jbeta segments was used. A multiplex PCR assay on genomic DNA amplified the CDR3 region of rearranged TCR beta genes. The Illumina HiSeq System was used to sequence the amplified TCR beta libraries as 87-base-pair reads. As for the authors' bioinformatics: A later analysis counted tens of millions of unique TCR beta chains across the 640 or so repertoires, and some 12 million of these chains were shared by at least two donors. To remove PCR and sequencing errors, raw reads were error-corrected and collapsed into unique sequences using a nearest-neighbor algorithm that merged closely related sequences. To assign V, D and J gene segments, CDR3 sequences were aligned to IMGT reference sequences. For a sequence to be retained, a match of at least six nucleotides to both a V gene segment and a J gene segment was required. Rearrangements were called productive when the CDR3 lacked stop codons and stayed in frame with V and J; all others were non-productive. Following IMGT convention, CDR3 was defined as the stretch from the second conserved V-encoded cysteine up to the conserved J-encoded phenylalanine. The earlier analysis of some 580 of the donors excluded any sequence lacking an unambiguous match to a single V gene segment. An earlier analysis of 500 to 600 of the donors classified V segments as functional when productive rearrangements were above 56.7% and as segregating when the standard deviation between donors was above 5%. To diagnose cytomegalovirus status from the catalog of TCR beta chain sequences, a statistical classification framework was built. In a later analysis, TCR nucleotide sequences were compared against IMGT/GENE-DB human TR gene sequences so that V and J genes could be assigned. In a later analysis, CDR3 sequences and most-parsimonious VDJ recombination scenarios were assigned using the TCRdist pipeline. In a later analysis, each TCR beta chain was defined by its CDR3 amino acid sequence together with its V-gene family, and reads without a unique V-gene family were excluded. As a way to deal with suspected cross-contamination and a sequencing artifact, a later analysis dropped more than 500 nucleotide sequences that were highly shared and had low generation probability. A later analysis calculated a clonal expansion index for each public chain from normalized within-repertoire ranks of inferred template counts. A later analysis computed generation probabilities with a VDJ recombination model fitted to out-of-frame rearrangements, and checked the results against IGoR. In a later analysis, hypergeometric tests were used to score TCR-TCR, TCR-HLA and TCR-CMV co-occurrence, with a repertoire-size bias correction applied to TCR pairs. False discovery rates were estimated in a later analysis by permuting HLA or CMV assignments 20 times. In a later analysis, co-occurring TCRs were grouped with DBSCAN, and TCRdist sequence similarity was added when clustering was performed within HLA-allele-positive subsets. Repertoires with fewer than 30,000 or more than 120,000 public chains were left out of co-occurrence clustering, as were five repertoires with anomalous nucleotide sharing. Entries here come from immuneACCESS through TCRdb and include only in-frame sequences with V and J called. Some clones fail to appear in such tables; in the studies checked, an unresolved V gene covers under half of the shortfall, and the cause of the remainder is unknown. The D gene and trimming were derived from the DNA, and the V and J assignments and clone size from that table. The sample includes about 160,000 clones, with around 74% observed a single time. Around 2% of the sample is held by the ten biggest clonotypes.

The CDR3 contains 16 residues, cysteine and phenylalanine counted. The kept DNA is CDR3 alone, 48 bases in frame from the first base. Trimming takes 0 bases off V and 6 bases off J; junction bases not matched to a gene: 5. Based on the germline V gene, the CDR1 and CDR2 sequences are SGHRS and YFSETQ. Worth noting for this clone: The antigen it binds to is not known. Base-call qualities are not available, and no considerably larger clone is one nucleotide away.

The cohort comprised several hundred healthy bone marrow donors. At the time of sampling, all cohort members were nominally healthy, though unrecorded immune exposures were likely present. The donor was CMV seronegative and belonged to the group of under 400 seronegative cohort members. Each donor provided a peripheral blood sample, and peripheral blood mononuclear cells were used for TCR beta sequencing. The Qiagen DNeasy Blood Extraction Kit was used to extract genomic DNA from the blood cell samples. This TCR was sampled from a female donor in good health and CMV-seronegative. The sequenced material came from PBMCs. The rearrangement combines TRBV5-1 with TRBJ2-4, with 11 bases aligning to TRBD1. The CDR3 has the sequence CASSLGTGGAGNIQYF. The sequenced DNA is TGCGCCAGCAGCTTGGGGACAGGGGGCGCCGGAAACATTCAGTACTTC.